This T cell receptor beta chain stems from a study of cytomegalovirus exposure and HLA in healthy donors. The length of the CDR3 is 13 residues. J lost 0 bases, V lost 6 bases, and 2 bases had no gene match. The germline CDR1 and CDR2 sequences are SGDLS and YYNGEE. Whole-study results and caveats: TCR beta chain V- and J-gene trimming was linked, in a later analysis, to a missense variant in DCLRE1C.

PCR involved 60 Vbeta and 13 Jbeta primers. Study processing details: The count from a later analysis was some 83 million unique TCR beta chains, some 10 million of them shared. The protocol was immunoSEQ multiplex PCR, while the TCRdb copy is restricted to in-frame clones and leaves out a portion. That table supplies the V and J calls and clone size; D and trimming were determined from the DNA. The repertoire holds 100,000 to 150,000 clones, with around 85% as singletons. Points on this clone: The antigen is undetermined.

The sample consisted of PBMCs. The TCR was taken from a man aged 18 to 29 in good health and CMV-seropositive. The chain is built from TRBV9 and TRBJ1-1; TRBD1 matches at 7 bases. CDR3 DNA sequence: TGTGCCAGCAACAGGGGACTGAACACTGAAGCTTTCTTT. It is translated as CASNRGLNTEAFF.